These T cell receptor beta chains were read from a single sample in a study of blood T cell repertoires in COVID-19. Repertoires were generated with immunoSEQ multiplex PCR, while TCRdb's copy carries only in-frame clones and drops some. This table has 260,000 or so clones, roughly 76% appearing once. The specimen was peripheral blood. Receptors were obtained from a woman over 75 with COVID-19, enrolled during active disease. Both conserved end residues are trimmed from each CDR3. Clone size, where shown, is once, few, many, or a class for clones that have expanded.

V gene | clone size | CDR3 protein
TRBV18 | NA | ASSPTLGANDYGYT
TRBV25-1 | NA | ASLPRGRNTGELF
TRBV7-6 | NA | ASSRGAAAVYEQY
TRBV5-1 | few | ASSKGATGGPYNEQF
TRBV9 | once | ASSVGSGSVSDTQY
TRBV28 | NA | ASSLGVGETQY
TRBV5-4 | NA | ASSSGGRGQETQY
TRBV18 | once | ASSPDRYYGYT
TRBV5-1 | NA | ASSPNPMLGGTEAF
TRBV20-1 | NA | SASNRPGSQH
TRBV18 | NA | ASSPGQGLNYGYT
TRBV5-6 | NA | ASSFPGTANSPLH
TRBV3-1/TRBV3-2 | NA | ASSGTDLSKLF
TRBV7-9 | NA | ASSRGDYEQY
TRBV10-1 | NA | ASSSGTGATGELF
TRBV19 | NA | ASSISLAQETQY
TRBV28 | once | APSGVRTDTQY